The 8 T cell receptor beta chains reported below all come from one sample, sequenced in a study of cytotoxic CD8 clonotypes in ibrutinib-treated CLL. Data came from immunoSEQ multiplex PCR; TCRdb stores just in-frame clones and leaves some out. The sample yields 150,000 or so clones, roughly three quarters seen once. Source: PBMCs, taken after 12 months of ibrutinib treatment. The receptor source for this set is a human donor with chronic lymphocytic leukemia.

The CDR3, as DNA: TGTGCCAGCTCACCGCTTCCGGGACCAAAAGCCTATGGCTACACCTTC. Amino acids: CASSPLPGPKAYGYTF. The genes are TRBV18 and TRBJ1-2; possible D gene TRBD1, 5 bases. CDR1 and CDR2 from the germline V gene are KGHSH and LQKENI. Trimming left V 3 bases short and J 4 bases short, with 18 bases between. CDR3 length equals 16 residues.

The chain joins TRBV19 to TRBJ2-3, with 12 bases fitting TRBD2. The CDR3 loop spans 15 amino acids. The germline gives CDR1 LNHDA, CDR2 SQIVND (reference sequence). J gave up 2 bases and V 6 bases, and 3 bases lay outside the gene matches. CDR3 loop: CASRGLAGFTDTQYF. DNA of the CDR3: TGTGCCAGTAGGGGACTAGCGGGCTTCACAGATACGCAGTATTTT.

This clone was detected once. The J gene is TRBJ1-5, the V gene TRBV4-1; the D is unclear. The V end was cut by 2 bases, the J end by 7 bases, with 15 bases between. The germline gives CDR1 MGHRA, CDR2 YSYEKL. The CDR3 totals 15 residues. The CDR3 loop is CASSQYAESGQPQHF. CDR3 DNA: TGCGCCAGCAGCCAATACGCAGAGTCCGGGCAGCCCCAGCATTTT.

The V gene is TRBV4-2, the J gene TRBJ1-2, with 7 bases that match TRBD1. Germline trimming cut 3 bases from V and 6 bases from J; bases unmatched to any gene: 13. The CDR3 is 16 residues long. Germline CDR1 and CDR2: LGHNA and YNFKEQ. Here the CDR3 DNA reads TGTGCCAGCAGCCAGCATGACAGGGTAACCCGTAATGGCTACACCTTC. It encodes CASSQHDRVTRNGYTF.

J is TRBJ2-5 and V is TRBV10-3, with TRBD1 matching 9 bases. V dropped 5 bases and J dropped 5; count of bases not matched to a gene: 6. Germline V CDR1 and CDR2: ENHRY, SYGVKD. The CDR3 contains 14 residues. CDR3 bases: TGTGCCATCAGTCCTGGGACAGGGTGGGAGACCCAGTACTTC. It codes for CAISPGTGWETQYF.

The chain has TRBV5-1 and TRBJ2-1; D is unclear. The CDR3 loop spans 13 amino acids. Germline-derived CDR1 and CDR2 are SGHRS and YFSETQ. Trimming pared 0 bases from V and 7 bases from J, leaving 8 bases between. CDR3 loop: CASSLVPENEQFF. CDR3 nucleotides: TGCGCCAGCAGCTTGGTCCCCGAGAATGAGCAGTTCTTC.

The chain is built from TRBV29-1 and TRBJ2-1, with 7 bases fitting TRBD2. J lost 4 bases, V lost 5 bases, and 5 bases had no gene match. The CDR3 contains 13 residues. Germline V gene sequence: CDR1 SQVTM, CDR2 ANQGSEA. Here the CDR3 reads CSVPLAYYNEQFF. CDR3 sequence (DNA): TGCAGCGTTCCACTAGCGTATTACAATGAGCAGTTCTTC.

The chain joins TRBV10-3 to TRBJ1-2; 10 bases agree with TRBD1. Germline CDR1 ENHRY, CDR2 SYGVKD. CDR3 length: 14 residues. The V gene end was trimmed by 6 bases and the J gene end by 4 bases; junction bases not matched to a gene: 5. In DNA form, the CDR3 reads TGTGCCATCAGGAGGACAGGGGGAAGCTATGGCTACACCTTC. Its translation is CAIRRTGGSYGYTF.